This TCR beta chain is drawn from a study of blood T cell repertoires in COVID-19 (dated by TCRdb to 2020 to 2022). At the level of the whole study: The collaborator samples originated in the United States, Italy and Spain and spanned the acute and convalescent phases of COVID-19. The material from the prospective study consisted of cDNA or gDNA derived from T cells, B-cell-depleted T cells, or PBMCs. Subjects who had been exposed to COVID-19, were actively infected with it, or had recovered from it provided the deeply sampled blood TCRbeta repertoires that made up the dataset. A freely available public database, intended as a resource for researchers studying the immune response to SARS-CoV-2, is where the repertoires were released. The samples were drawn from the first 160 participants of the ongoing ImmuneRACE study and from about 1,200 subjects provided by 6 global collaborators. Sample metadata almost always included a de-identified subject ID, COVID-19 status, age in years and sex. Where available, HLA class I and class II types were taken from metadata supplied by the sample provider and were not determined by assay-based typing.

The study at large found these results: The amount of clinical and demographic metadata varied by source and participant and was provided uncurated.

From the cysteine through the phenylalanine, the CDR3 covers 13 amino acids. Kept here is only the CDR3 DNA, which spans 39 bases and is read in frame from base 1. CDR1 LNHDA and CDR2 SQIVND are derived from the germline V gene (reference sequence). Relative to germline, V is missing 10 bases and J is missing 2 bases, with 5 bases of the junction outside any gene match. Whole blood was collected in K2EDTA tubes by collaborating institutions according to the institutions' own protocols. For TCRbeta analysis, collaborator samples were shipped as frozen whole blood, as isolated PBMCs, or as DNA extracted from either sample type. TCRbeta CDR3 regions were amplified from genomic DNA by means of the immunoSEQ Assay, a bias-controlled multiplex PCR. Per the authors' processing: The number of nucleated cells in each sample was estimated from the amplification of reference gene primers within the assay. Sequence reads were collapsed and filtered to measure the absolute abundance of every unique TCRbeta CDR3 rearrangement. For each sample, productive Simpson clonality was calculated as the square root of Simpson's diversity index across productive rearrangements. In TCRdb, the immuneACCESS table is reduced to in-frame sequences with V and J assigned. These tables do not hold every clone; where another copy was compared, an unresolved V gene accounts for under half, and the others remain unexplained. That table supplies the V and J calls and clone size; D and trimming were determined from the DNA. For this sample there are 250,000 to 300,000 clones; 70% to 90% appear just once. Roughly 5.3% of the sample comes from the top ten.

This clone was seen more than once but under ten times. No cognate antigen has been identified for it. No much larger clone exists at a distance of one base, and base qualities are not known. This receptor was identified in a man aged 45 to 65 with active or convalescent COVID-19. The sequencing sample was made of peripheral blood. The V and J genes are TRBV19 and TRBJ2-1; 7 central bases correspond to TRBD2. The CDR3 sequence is CATQRDTYNEQFF. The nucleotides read TGTGCCACCCAGCGGGATACCTACAATGAGCAGTTCTTC.